The T cell receptor (beta chain) under discussion was sequenced for a study of Ad26.COV2.S vaccination and SARS-CoV-2 variants. V was pared by 4 bases and J by 0 bases, with 19 bases between. The CDR3 loop spans 19 amino acids. The germline V gene encodes CDR1 SEHNR and CDR2 FQNEAQ (reference sequence). Libraries were prepared by immunoSEQ multiplex PCR; TCRdb keeps only in-frame clonotypes and omits some of them. The repertoire holds 410,000 or so clones, with 80% to 95% as singletons. Regarding treatment: over 15 received Ad26.COV2.S at low or high dose, single or two shots; about 5 received placebo; per-sample allocation not given. All samples were drawn on day 63, counting from the first vaccine or placebo injection.

The chain recombines TRBV7-9 with TRBJ2-6; D perhaps matches TRBD1 (6 bases). The sequenced sample was peripheral blood, obtained in a trial of Ad26.COV2.S vaccine versus placebo. The sequence was collected from a person between 18 and 59 years old who received the Ad26.COV2.S COVID-19 vaccine or a placebo. CDR3 sequence (DNA): TGTGCCAGCAGCTCCGGGTGGTCGGACAGTTCCTCTGGGGCCAACGTCCTGACTTTC. Protein product: CASSSGWSDSSSGANVLTF.